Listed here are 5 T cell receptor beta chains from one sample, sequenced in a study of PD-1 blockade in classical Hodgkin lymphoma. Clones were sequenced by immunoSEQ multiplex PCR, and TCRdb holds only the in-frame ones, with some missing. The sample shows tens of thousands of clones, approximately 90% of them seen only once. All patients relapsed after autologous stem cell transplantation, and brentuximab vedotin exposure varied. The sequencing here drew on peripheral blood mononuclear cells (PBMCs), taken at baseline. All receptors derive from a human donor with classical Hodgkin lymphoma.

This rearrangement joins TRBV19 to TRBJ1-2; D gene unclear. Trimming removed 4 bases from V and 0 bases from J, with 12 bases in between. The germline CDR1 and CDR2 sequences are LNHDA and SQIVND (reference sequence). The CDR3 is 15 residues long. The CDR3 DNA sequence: TGTGCCAGTAGTAAGGAGGACGTCTCTAACTATGGCTACACCTTC. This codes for CASSKEDVSNYGYTF.

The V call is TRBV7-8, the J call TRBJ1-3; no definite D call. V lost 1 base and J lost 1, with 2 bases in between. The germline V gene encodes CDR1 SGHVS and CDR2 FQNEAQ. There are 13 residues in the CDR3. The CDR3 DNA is TGTGCCAGCAGCTTAGGTTCTGGAAACACCATATATTTT. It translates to CASSLGSGNTIYF.

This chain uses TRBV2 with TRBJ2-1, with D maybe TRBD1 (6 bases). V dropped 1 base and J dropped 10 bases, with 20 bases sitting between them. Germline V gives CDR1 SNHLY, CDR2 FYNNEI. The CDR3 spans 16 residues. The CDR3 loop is CASSEEGTPVSGEQFF. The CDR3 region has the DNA TGTGCCAGCAGTGAAGAAGGGACACCGGTTTCGGGGGAGCAGTTCTTC.

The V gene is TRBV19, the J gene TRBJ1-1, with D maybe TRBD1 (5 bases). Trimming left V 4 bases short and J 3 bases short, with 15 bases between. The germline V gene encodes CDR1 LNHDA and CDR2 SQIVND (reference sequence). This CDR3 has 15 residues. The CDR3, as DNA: TGTGCCAGTAGTAACCTTCAGGGAGTAGACACTGAAGCTTTCTTT. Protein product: CASSNLQGVDTEAFF.

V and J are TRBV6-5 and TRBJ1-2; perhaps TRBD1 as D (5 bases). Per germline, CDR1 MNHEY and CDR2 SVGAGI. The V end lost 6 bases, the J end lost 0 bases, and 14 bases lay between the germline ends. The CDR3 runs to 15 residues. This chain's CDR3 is CASRRPGGANYGYTF. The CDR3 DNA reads TGTGCCAGCAGGAGACCGGGGGGAGCTAACTATGGCTACACCTTC.